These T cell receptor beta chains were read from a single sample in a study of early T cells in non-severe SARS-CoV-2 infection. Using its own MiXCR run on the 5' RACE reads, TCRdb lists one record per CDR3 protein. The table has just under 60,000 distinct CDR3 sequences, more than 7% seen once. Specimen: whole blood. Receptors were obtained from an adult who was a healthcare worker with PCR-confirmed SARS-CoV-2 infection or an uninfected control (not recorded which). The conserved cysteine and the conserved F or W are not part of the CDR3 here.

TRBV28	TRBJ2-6	ASHYSRGLGANVLT
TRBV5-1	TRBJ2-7	ASSLDYSYEQY
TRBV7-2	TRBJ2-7	ASSPPGTYEQY
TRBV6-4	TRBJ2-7	ASTPGGAISYEQY
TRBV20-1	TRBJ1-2	SARDLIRGYT
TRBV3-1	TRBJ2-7	ASRRTSASYEQY
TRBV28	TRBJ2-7	ASSTPGIYSYEQY
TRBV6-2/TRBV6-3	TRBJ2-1	ASAPPAEEQF
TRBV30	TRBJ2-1	AWSVGTPINEQF
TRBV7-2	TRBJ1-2	ASSLQQVNYGYT
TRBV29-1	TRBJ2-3	SVAGLAGTDTQY
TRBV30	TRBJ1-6	AWSAARGGRPLH
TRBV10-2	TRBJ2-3	ASSAFTDTQY
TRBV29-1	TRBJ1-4	SVEPLQGKLF
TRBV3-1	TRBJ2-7	ASSLAGAPTYEQY
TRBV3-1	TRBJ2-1	ASSHLRDSYNEQF
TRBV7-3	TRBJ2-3	ASSLGPQGEADTQY
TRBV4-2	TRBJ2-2	ASSQDLAGNTGELF
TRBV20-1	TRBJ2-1	SARGLGRREQF
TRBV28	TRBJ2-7	ASSWTSVPLEQY
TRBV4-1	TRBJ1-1	ASSPSMARDTEAF
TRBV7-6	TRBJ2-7	ASSSSPGALYEQY
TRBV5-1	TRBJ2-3	ASTLQGEDTQY
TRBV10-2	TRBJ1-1	ASSESRGMNTEAF
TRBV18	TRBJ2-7	ASSPPAGGASYEQY
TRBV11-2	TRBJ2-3	ASSSGAGGRLDTQY
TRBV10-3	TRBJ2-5	AISGGRGRETQY
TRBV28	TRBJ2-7	ASSSSGSREQY
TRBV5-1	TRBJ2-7	ASSWGTGAEQY
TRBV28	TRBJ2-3	ASSLGLAGNTDTQY
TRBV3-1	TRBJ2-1	ASSQAGTHEQF
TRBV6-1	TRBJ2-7	ASMEGTSGSYEQY
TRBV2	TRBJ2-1	ASSGQGISEQF
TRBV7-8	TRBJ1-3	ASSTVGGPSGNTIY
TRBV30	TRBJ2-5	AWSWEGDTETQY
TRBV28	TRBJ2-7	ASSSGGLAASYEQY
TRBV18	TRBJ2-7	ASSPGQGRH